This T cell receptor (beta chain) was recovered during a study of cytomegalovirus exposure and HLA in healthy donors. J gave up 4 bases and V 2 bases, and 7 bases lay outside the gene matches. This CDR3 comprises 14 residues. The germline V gene has CDR1 SQVTM and CDR2 ANQGSEA. Both 60 Vbeta primers and 13 Jbeta primers went into the PCR. Measured with immunoSEQ multiplex PCR; TCRdb has only the in-frame clones, and not every one. Found here are 150,000 to 200,000 clones, over 75% of them singletons; the top ten hold over 2.5%. Sequencing used PBMCs. The V gene is TRBV29-1, the J gene TRBJ1-2, with 7 nucleotides matching TRBD1. The clonotype originates from a female donor in good health and CMV-seronegative. The CDR3 coding sequence is TGCAGCGTTGAAAGTTACAGGGGAAGCTATGGCTACACCTTC. Protein product: CSVESYRGSYGYTF. The full variable domain, completed using reference TRBV29-1 and TRBJ1-2, is SAVISQKPSRDICQRGTSLTIQCQVDSQVTMMFWYRQQPGQSLTLIATANQGSEATYESGFVIDKFPISRPNLTFSTLTVSNMSPEDSSIYLCSVESYRGSYGYTFGSGTRLTVV.